Presented here are 22 T cell receptor beta chains from one specimen sequenced in a study of blood T cells in healthy people across ages. Together with a sample-barcoded 5' primer, a J-beta primer mix was included in a second PCR lasting about 6 to 12 cycles. One entry per CDR3 protein results from TCRdb running MiXCR on the 5' RACE reads. The sample includes around 870,000 distinct CDR3 sequences, 29% of them seen just once. Material for sequencing was blood. The receptor set was obtained from a woman aged 80 or over in good health.

The chain couples TRBV20-1 to TRBJ2-3, with TRBD1 matching over 8 bases. The V and J ends lost 5 bases and 6 bases, in that order; junction bases with no gene match: 7. The CDR3 consists of 13 residues. The germline CDR1 and CDR2 sequences are DFQATT and SNEGSKA (reference sequence). CDR3 amino acids: CSAPGQVGDTQYF. The CDR3 DNA reads TGCAGTGCTCCGGGACAGGTTGGGGATACGCAGTATTTT.

Of note for this clonotype: The junction shows a germline mismatch at one end, possibly a read error. This sequence joins TRBV12-3 or TRBV12-4 and TRBJ1-5; D remains unclear. The CDR3 sequence is 17 residues long. CDR3 protein: CTSSLARNGKAYQPQHF. The CDR3 DNA reads as TGTACCAGCAGTTTAGCGCGTAACGGGAAGGCGTATCAGCCCCAGCATTTT.

This clonotype was seen at least ten times. The V gene is TRBV20-1, the J gene TRBJ1-5; tentatively, D is TRBD1 (6 bases). The germline gives CDR1 DFQATT, CDR2 SNEGSKA (reference sequence). Between the trimmed V and J ends, which lost 4 bases and 4 bases, there was a span of 20 bases. The CDR3 runs 16 residues. The CDR3 nucleotides are TGCAGTGCTATCCGCGAGGGGGTCCGCGTTAATCAGCCCCAGCATTTT. The encoded protein is CSAIREGVRVNQPQHF.

This clonotype showed up many times. The chain recombines TRBV7-9 with TRBJ2-5; D gene unclear. CDR3 length: 14 residues. Trimming pared 5 bases from V and 2 bases from J, leaving 12 bases between. CDR1 and CDR2 from the germline V gene are SEHNR and FQNEAQ (reference sequence). The CDR3 DNA follows: TGTGCCAGCAGCCCGCCGGCCAGACAAGAGACCCAGTACTTC. This translates into CASSPPARQETQYF. The variable domain in full, completed from reference TRBV7-9 and TRBJ2-5, reads DTGVSQNPRHKITKRGQNVTFRCDPISEHNRLYWYRQTLGQGPEFLTYFQNEAQLEKSRLLSDRFSAERPKGSFSTLEIQRTEQGDSAMYLCASSPPARQETQYFGPGTRLLVL.

This clonotype was recorded many times. The CDR3, as DNA: TGTGCCAGCAGCTTAGGACAGCCGGTGGATGTCACAGATACGCAGTATTTT. Protein sequence: CASSLGQPVDVTDTQYF. The rearrangement links TRBV13 to TRBJ2-3; D is unclear. Trimming removed 0 bases from V and 2 bases from J, with 15 bases in between. Germline loops: CDR1 PRHDT, CDR2 FYEKMQ (reference sequence). The CDR3 contains 17 residues. The entire variable domain, with the rest obtained from reference TRBV13 and TRBJ2-3, is as follows: AAGVIQSPRHLIKEKRETATLKCYPIPRHDTVYWYQQGPGQDPQFLISFYEKMQSDKGSIPDRFSAQQFSDYHSELNMSSLELGDSALYFCASSLGQPVDVTDTQYFGPGTRLTVL.

In its sample, this clonotype was seen many times. The chain carries TRBV6-2 or TRBV6-3 and TRBJ2-3, with D possibly matching TRBD1 (6 bases). The germline V and J ends were trimmed by 6 bases and 2 bases, with 15 bases remaining between them. Germline loops: CDR1 MNHEY, CDR2 SVGEGT. CDR3 length: 15 amino acids. The CDR3 reads CASRPGTLLTDTQYF. For the CDR3, the DNA is TGTGCCAGCAGGCCCGGGACATTACTCACAGATACGCAGTATTTT.

The chain combines TRBV11-2 with TRBJ2-7; 7 nucleotides agree with TRBD1. With V trimmed by 5 bases and J by 0 bases, 7 bases remained unmatched. The CDR3 has 15 residues. Germline lookup yields CDR1 SGHAT and CDR2 FQNNGV. CDR3 nucleotide sequence: TGTGCCAGCAGCAGGGACAGCAGGGGCTCCTACGAGCAGTACTTC. Its protein product is CASSRDSRGSYEQYF.

This clonotype was detected only a few times. This may arise from a read error, as a much more abundant clone is one base away. The rearrangement joins TRBV20-1 to TRBJ2-7; 8 positions agree with TRBD1. The CDR3 covers 15 residues. CDR1 DFQATT and CDR2 SNEGSKA come from the germline V gene (reference sequence). V gave up 6 bases and J gave up 7 bases; unmatched junction bases: 17. CDR3 coding DNA: TGCAGTGCAGATGCGGACAGGGTGGGGGCCGGTGAGCAGTACTTC. Its translation: CSADADRVGAGEQYF.

There are many counts of this clonotype. This chain uses TRBV7-2 with TRBJ1-6; 8 bases are shared with TRBD1. There are 16 residues in the CDR3. Germline assignment: CDR1 SGHTA and CDR2 FQGNSA. V gave up 2 bases and J gave up 7 bases; unmatched junction bases: 7. This CDR3 reads CASSLPGQARNSPLHF. The DNA for the CDR3 is TGTGCCAGCAGCTTACCGGGACAGGCCAGGAATTCACCCCTCCACTTT.

The chain uses TRBV12-3 or TRBV12-4 and TRBJ2-3; 16 nucleotides agree with TRBD2. The length of the CDR3 is 19 residues. The V and J ends lost 5 bases and 0 bases, in that order; junction bases with no gene match: 8. The CDR3 is CASSTLGLAGGGSTDTQYF. The DNA for the CDR3 is TGTGCCAGCAGTACCCTGGGACTAGCGGGGGGGGGGAGCACAGATACGCAGTATTTT.

In its sample, this clonotype was seen a few times. The rearrangement links TRBV3-1 to TRBJ2-4; TRBD2 agrees at 9 bases. The V gene end was trimmed by 4 bases and the J gene end by 4 bases; junction bases not matched to a gene: 5. This CDR3 comprises 15 residues. Germline-derived CDR1 and CDR2 are LGHDT and YNNKEL (reference sequence). The CDR3 DNA reads TGTGCCAGCAGCCCCCTAGCGGGAAAAAAAAACATTCAGTACTTC. Its translation: CASSPLAGKKNIQYF.

This clonotype was observed at least ten times. This chain uses TRBV6-5 with TRBJ2-7, with 9 bases that match TRBD1. The CDR3 has 14 residues. V gave up 5 bases and J gave up 9 bases; unmatched junction bases: 11. Looked up from germline, CDR1 is MNHEY and CDR2 is SVGAGI. The CDR3 here is CASSKRDRAAGQYF. The CDR3 bases are TGTGCCAGCAGTAAGAGGGACAGGGCCGCCGGGCAGTACTTC.

This clonotype was counted at least ten times. The J gene is TRBJ1-2, the V gene TRBV25-1; unclear D gene. V lost 4 bases and J 8 bases, leaving 14 bases between the germline ends. This CDR3 has 13 amino acids. From germline, CDR1 is MGHDK and CDR2 SYGVNS. The CDR3 nucleotides read TGTGCCAGCAGTGCACCCGGAACCGGGGGCTACACCTTC. It specifies CASSAPGTGGYTF.

The chain recombines TRBV28 with TRBJ2-7; D possibly uses TRBD1 or TRBD2 (5 bases each). Germline V gene lookup returns CDR1 MDHEN and CDR2 SYDVKM. The CDR3 contains 14 residues. Trimming shortened V by 6 bases and J by 5 bases, and 17 bases separated the two germline ends. This CDR3 reads CASRAPGPWDEQYF. The DNA of the CDR3 is TGTGCCAGCAGAGCCCCGGGACCGTGGGACGAGCAGTACTTC.

The genes are TRBV15 and TRBJ2-5; 7 positions match TRBD2. Judging by the DNA end, TRBJ2-4 fits better; the J call may be wrong. The CDR3 consists of 17 residues. Germline assignment: CDR1 LNHNV and CDR2 YYDKDF (reference sequence). The CDR3 bases are TGTGCCACCAGCAGAGATCAGTCGGGAGGTATAAAAAACATTCAGTACTTC. Translating gives CATSRDQSGGIKNIQYF.

The table lists this clonotype with many counts. The gene calls are TRBV5-5 and TRBJ2-1, with 9 nucleotides matching TRBD2. V was clipped by 4 bases and J by 4 bases; unmatched bases: 9. CDR1 and CDR2 from the germline V gene are SGHKS and YYEKEE (reference sequence). The CDR3 consists of 16 residues. CDR3 protein: CASSPFSGGSYNEQFF. CDR3 DNA: TGTGCCAGCAGCCCATTTAGCGGGGGCTCGTACAATGAGCAGTTCTTC. Using reference TRBV5-5 and TRBJ2-1 for the parts outside the CDR3, the full variable domain is DAGVTQSPTHLIKTRGQQVTLRCSPISGHKSVSWYQQVLGQGPQFIFQYYEKEERGRGNFPDRFSARQFPNYSSELNVNALLLGDSALYLCASSPFSGGSYNEQFFGPGTRLTVL.

As for this clonotype: One junction end does not reproduce the germline sequence, and a read error may be involved. The genes are TRBV30 and TRBJ1-5, with 7 bases that match TRBD1. CDR1 is GTSNPN and CDR2 is SVGIG in the germline V gene (reference sequence). The CDR3 runs to 15 residues. The CDR3 DNA reads TGTGCCCGGAGTGACCGGGACAGAGGCAATCAGCCCCAGCATTTT. Protein sequence: CARSDRDRGNQPQHF. Full variable domain (outside the CDR3, taken from reference TRBV30 and TRBJ1-5): SQTIHQWPATLVQPVGSPLSLECTVEGTSNPNLYWYRQAAGRGLQLLFYSVGIGQISSEVPQNLSASRPQDRQFILSSKKLLLSDSGFYLCARSDRDRGNQPQHFGDGTRLSIL.

A remark on this clonotype: A much bigger clone sits one base away, suggesting this may be a read error. This chain uses TRBV28 with TRBJ2-5; TRBD1 matches at 8 bases. CDR3 length: 16 residues. Germline CDR1 reads MDHEN; CDR2 reads SYDVKM. V shed 5 bases, J shed 2 bases, and the junction held 10 bases outside the gene matches. The CDR3 spells CASSRFGTGKQETQYF. The DNA for the CDR3 is TGTGCCAGCAGTAGATTTGGGACAGGCAAACAAGAGACCCAGTACTTC. Full variable domain (remainder filled in from reference TRBV28 and TRBJ2-5): DVKVTQSSRYLVKRTGEKVFLECVQDMDHENMFWYRQDPGLGLRLIYFSYDVKMKEKGDIPEGYSVSREKKERFSLILESASTNQTSMYLCASSRFGTGKQETQYFGPGTRLLVL.

The chain links TRBV11-3 to TRBJ2-1; 12 nucleotides agree with TRBD2. This CDR3 has 15 amino acids. V was clipped by 5 bases and J by 6 bases; unmatched bases: 5. Germline lookup yields CDR1 SGHNT and CDR2 YENEEA. The CDR3 loop is CASSGGLAGPNEQFF. CDR3 nucleotide sequence: TGTGCCAGCAGCGGTGGACTAGCGGGGCCCAATGAGCAGTTCTTC.

The table lists this clonotype with many counts. The rearrangement links TRBV24-1 to TRBJ2-1, with D perhaps TRBD2 (5 bases). CDR1 is KGHDR and CDR2 is SFDVKD in the germline V gene. There are 12 residues in the CDR3. The germline V and J ends were trimmed by 5 bases and 8 bases, with 9 bases remaining between them. CDR3 amino acids: CATSVWEYEQFF. The DNA of the CDR3 is TGTGCCACCAGTGTTTGGGAGTATGAGCAGTTCTTC.

This clonotype was recorded many times. The rearrangement uses TRBV6-5 and TRBJ1-2; D not resolved. Trimming shortened V by 0 bases and J by 8 bases, and 7 bases separated the two germline ends. Germline loops: CDR1 MNHEY, CDR2 SVGAGI. CDR3 length: 12 amino acids. The CDR3 DNA reads TGTGCCAGCAGTTACTCTGCCTCGGGCTACACCTTC. Its translation: CASSYSASGYTF.

The rearrangement uses TRBV5-1 and TRBJ2-1; 8 bases are a match to TRBD1. The CDR3 extends over 16 amino acids. Germline-derived CDR1 and CDR2 are SGHRS and YFSETQ. V lost 0 bases to trimming and J lost 5 bases; unmatched junction nucleotides: 7. CDR3 nucleotides: TGCGCCAGCAGCTTGGTCACAGGGGGTTCGGACAATGAGCAGTTCTTC. Protein product: CASSLVTGGSDNEQFF.